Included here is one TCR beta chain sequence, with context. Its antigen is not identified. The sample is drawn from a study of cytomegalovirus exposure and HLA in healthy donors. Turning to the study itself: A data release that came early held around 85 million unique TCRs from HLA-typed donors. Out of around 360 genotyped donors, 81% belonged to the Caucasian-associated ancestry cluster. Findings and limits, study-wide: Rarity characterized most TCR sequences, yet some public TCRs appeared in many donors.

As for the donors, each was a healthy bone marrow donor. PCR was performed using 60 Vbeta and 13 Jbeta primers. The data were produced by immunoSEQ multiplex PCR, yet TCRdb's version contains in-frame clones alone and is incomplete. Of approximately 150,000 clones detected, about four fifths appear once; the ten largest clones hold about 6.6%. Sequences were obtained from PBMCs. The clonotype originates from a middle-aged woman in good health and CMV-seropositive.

The chain's CDR3 is CASSNPDRGRWYYGYTF. In DNA form, the CDR3 reads TGTGCCAGCAGCAACCCGGACAGGGGACGGTGGTACTATGGCTACACCTTC. The genes are TRBV7-9 and TRBJ1-2, with 9 positions matching TRBD1. The length of the CDR3 is 17 residues. J was trimmed by 3 bases and V by 5 bases; bases with no gene match: 13. Germline lookup yields CDR1 SEHNR and CDR2 FQNEAQ (reference sequence). The full variable domain, rest sourced from reference TRBV7-9 and TRBJ1-2, is DTGVSQNPRHKITKRGQNVTFRCDPISEHNRLYWYRQTLGQGPEFLTYFQNEAQLEKSRLLSDRFSAERPKGSFSTLEIQRTEQGDSAMYLCASSNPDRGRWYYGYTFGSGTRLTVV.